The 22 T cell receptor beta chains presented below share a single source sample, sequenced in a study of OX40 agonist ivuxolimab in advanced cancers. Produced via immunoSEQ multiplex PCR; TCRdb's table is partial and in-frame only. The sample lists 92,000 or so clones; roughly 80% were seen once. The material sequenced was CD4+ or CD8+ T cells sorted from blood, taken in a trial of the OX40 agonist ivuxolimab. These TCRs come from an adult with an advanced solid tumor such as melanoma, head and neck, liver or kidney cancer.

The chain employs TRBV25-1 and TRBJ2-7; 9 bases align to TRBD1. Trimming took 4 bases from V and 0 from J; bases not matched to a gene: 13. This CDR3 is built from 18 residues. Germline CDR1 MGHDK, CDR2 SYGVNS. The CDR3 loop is CASSGRRSGQGFSYEQYF. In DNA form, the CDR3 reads TGTGCCAGCAGTGGACGCCGGTCGGGACAGGGATTCTCCTACGAGCAGTACTTC.

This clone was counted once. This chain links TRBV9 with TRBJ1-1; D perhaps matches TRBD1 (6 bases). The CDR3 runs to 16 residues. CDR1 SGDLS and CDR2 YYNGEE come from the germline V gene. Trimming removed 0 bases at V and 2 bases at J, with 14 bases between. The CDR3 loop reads CASSVGGGRGNTEAFF. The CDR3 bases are TGTGCCAGCAGCGTAGGAGGGGGGAGGGGTAACACTGAAGCTTTCTTT.

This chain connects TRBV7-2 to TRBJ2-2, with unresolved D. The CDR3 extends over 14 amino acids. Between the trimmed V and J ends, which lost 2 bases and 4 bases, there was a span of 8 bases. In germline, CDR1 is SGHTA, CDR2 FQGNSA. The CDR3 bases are TGTGCCAGCAGCTTATTTGGTGGCACCGGGGAGCTGTTTTTT. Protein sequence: CASSLFGGTGELFF.

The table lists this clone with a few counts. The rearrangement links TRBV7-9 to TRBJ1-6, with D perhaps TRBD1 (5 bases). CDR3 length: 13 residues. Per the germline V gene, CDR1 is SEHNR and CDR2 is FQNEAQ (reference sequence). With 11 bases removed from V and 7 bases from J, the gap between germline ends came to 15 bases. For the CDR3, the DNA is TGTGCCTCTTCAGCGGGGGGGAATTCACCCCTCCACTTT. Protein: CASSAGGNSPLHF.

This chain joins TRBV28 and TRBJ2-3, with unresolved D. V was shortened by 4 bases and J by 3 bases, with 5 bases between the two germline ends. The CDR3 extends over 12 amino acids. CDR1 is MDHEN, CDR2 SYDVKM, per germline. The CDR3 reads CASSSTTDTQYF. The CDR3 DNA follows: TGTGCCAGCAGTTCCACTACAGATACGCAGTATTTT.

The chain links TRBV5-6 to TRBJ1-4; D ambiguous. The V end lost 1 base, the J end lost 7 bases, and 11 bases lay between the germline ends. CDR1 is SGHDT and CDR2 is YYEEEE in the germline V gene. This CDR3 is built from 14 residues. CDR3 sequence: CASSLKGAGEKLFF. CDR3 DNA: TGTGCCAGCAGCTTGAAGGGCGCCGGTGAAAAACTGTTTTTT.

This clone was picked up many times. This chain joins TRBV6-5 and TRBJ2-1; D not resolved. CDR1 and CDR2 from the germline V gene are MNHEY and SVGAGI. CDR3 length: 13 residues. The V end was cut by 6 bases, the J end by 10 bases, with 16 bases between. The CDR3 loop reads CASSPPGVREQFF. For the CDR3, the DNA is TGTGCCAGCAGCCCCCCAGGTGTTCGGGAGCAGTTCTTC.

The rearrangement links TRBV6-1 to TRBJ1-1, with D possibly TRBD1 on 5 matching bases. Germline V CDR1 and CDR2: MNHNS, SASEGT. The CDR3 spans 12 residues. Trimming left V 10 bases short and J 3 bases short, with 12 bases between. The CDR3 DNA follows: TGTGCCACCGAGGACATTTACACTGAAGCTTTCTTT. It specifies CATEDIYTEAFF.

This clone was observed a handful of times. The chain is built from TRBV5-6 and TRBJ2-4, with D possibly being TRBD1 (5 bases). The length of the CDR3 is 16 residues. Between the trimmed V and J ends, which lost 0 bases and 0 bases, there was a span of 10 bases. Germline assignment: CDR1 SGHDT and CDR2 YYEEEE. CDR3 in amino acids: CASSLDRRLAKNIQYF. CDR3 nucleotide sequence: TGTGCCAGCAGCTTGGACAGGAGATTAGCCAAAAACATTCAGTACTTC.

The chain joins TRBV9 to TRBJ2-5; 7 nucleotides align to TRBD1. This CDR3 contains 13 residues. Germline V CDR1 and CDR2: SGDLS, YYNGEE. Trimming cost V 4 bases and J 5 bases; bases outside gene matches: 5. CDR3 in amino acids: CASSKGGVETQYF. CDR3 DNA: TGTGCCAGCAGCAAAGGGGGCGTGGAGACCCAGTACTTC.

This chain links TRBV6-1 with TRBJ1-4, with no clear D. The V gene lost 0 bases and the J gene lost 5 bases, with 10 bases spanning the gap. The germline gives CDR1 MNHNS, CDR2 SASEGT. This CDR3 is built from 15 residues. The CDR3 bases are TGTGCCAGCAGTGAAGCTTCCGTAGCGAATGAAAAACTGTTTTTT. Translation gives CASSEASVANEKLFF.

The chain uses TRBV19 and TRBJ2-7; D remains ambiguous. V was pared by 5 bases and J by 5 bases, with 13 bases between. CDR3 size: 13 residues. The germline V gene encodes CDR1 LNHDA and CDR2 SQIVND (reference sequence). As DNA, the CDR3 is TGTGCCAGTAGTGCCCCTTCCTTGGACGAGCAGTACTTC. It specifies CASSAPSLDEQYF.

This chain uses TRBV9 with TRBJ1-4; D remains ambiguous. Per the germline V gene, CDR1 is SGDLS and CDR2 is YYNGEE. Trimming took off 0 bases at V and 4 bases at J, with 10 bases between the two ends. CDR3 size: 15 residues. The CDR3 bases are TGTGCCAGCAGCGTAGGAATGGTTAATAATGAAAAACTGTTTTTT. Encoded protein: CASSVGMVNNEKLFF. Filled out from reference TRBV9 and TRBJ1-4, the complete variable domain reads DSGVTQTPKHLITATGQRVTLRCSPRSGDLSVYWYQQSLDQGLQFLIQYYNGEERAKGNILERFSAQQFPDLHSELNLSSLELGDSALYFCASSVGMVNNEKLFFGSGTQLSVL.

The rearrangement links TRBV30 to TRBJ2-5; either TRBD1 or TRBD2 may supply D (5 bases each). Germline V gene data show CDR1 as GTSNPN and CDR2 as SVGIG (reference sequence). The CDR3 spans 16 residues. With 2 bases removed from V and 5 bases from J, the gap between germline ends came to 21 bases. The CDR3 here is CAWSRGRFRSHETQYF. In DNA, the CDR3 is TGTGCCTGGAGTCGGGGCAGATTTAGGTCCCATGAGACCCAGTACTTC.

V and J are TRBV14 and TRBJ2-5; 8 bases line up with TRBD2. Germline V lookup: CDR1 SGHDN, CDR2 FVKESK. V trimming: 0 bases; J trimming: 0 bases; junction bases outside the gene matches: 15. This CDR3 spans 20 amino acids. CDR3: CASSQDPRGRRLGNQETQYF. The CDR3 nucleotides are TGTGCCAGCAGCCAAGATCCCCGCGGGAGGCGCCTGGGGAACCAAGAGACCCAGTACTTC. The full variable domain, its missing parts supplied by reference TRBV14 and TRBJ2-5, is EAGVTQFPSHSVIEKGQTVTLRCDPISGHDNLYWYRRVMGKEIKFLLHFVKESKQDESGMPNNRFLAERTGGTYSTLKVQPAELEDSGVYFCASSQDPRGRRLGNQETQYFGPGTRLLVL.

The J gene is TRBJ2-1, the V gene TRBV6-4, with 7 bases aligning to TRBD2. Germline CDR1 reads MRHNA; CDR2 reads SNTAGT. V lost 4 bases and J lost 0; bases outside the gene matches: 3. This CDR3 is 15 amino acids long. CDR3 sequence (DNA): TGTGCCAGCAGTGCCGGACTAGGCTCCTACAATGAGCAGTTCTTC. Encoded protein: CASSAGLGSYNEQFF.

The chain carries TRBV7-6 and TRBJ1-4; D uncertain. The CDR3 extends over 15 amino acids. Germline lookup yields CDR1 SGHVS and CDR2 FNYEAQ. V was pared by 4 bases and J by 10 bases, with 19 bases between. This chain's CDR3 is CASSSGPGSDAKLFF. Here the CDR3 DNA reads TGTGCCAGCAGCTCCGGTCCTGGCTCGGACGCAAAACTGTTTTTT. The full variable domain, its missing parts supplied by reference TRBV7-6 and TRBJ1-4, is GAGVSQSPRYKVTKRGQDVALRCDPISGHVSLYWYRQALGQGPEFLTYFNYEAQQDKSGLPNDRFSAERPEGSISTLTIQRTEQRDSAMYRCASSSGPGSDAKLFFGSGTQLSVL.

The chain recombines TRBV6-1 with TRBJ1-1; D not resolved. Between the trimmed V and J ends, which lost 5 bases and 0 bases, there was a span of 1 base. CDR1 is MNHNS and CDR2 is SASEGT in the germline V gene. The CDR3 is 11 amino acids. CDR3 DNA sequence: TGTGCCAGCAGTATGAACACTGAAGCTTTCTTT. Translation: CASSMNTEAFF.

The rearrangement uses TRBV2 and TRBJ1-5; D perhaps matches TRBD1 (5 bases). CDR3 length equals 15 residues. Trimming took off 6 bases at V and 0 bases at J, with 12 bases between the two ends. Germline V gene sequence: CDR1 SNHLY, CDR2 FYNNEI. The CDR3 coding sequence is TGTGCCAGCAGCCGGGACGGAAATAGCAATCAGCCCCAGCATTTT. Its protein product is CASSRDGNSNQPQHF.

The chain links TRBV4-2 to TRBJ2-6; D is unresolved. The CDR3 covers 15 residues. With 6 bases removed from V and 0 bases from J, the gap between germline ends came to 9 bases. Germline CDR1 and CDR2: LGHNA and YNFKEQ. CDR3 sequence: CASRPSGSGANVLTF. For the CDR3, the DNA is TGTGCCAGCAGGCCGTCGGGCTCTGGGGCCAACGTCCTGACTTTC.

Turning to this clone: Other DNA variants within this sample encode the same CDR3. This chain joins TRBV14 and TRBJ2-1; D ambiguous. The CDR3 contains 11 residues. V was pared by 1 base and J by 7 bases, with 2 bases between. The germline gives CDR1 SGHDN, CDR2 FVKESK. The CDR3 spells CASSQVNEQFF. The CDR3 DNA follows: TGTGCCAGCAGCCAAGTGAATGAGCAGTTCTTC.

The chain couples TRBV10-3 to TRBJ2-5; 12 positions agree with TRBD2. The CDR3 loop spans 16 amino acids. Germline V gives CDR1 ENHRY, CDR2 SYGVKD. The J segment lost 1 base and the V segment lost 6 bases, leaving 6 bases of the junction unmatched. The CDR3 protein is CAIRSGTSGFQETQYF. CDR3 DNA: TGTGCCATCAGGTCCGGGACTAGCGGGTTCCAAGAGACCCAGTACTTC.